This TCR beta chain emerged from a study of CD8 T cells in ankylosing spondylitis. General study points: Earlier literature documents some of the motif variants in reactive arthritis synovial fluid and blood. Enrichment of disease-linked clones was reportedly significant in matched ankylosing spondylitis synovial fluid. A motif in TCR beta, a set of roughly eight highly homologous variants, appeared characteristic of ankylosing spondylitis blood.

This CDR3 is 16 amino acids long. The ends lost 4 bases at V and 4 bases at J; junction bases unmatched: 9. Germline V gene sequence: CDR1 LNHDA, CDR2 SQIVND (reference sequence). This clonotype has just a few counts. The antigen is unknown. Generation of TCR beta libraries employed quantitative 5'-RACE incorporating molecular barcodes. From the 5' RACE reads, TCRdb called clonotypes with MiXCR, one entry per CDR3 protein. The sample carries around 480,000 distinct CDR3 sequences, roughly 18% recorded once. Sequenced: blood, either unsorted or a sorted T cell fraction (not recorded which). The chain recombines TRBV19 with TRBJ1-5; 8 positions agree with TRBD1. The origin of this receptor is a male donor with ankylosing spondylitis. The CDR3 region has the DNA TGTGCCAGTAGTAGTTACCTCGGGACAGGAAATCAGCCCCAGCATTTT. Its protein is CASSSYLGTGNQPQHF.